Below are 8 T cell receptor beta chains sequenced from a single sample in a study of identical twins. MiXCR, run by TCRdb on the 5' RACE reads, gives a single entry per CDR3 protein. The top ten hold 10% of the sample, which has a few hundred thousand distinct CDR3 sequences, over 9.5% seen once. Sequenced input: memory T cells sorted from blood. The receptor source for this set is a man in his fifties in good health.

This chain connects TRBV21-1 to TRBJ1-5; the DNA was not used to check the table's D call, TRBD1. TRBV21-1 is deemed a pseudogene. The CDR3 loop spans 20 amino acids. As DNA, the CDR3 is TGTGCCAGCAGCAAAGCGCAGGGACAGGGCGACGATTATAGCAATCAGCCCCAGCATTTT. Protein product: CASSKAQGQGDDYSNQPQHF.

Written as DNA, the CDR3 is TGTGCCAGCAGCTTAGGCGGGACATCGGCTCTGTTCTTC. Translating gives CASSLGGTSALFF. The V call is TRBV7-8, the J call TRBJ2-1; D may correspond to TRBD1 or TRBD2 (6 bases each). The CDR3 length is 13 residues. Germline V gene lookup returns CDR1 SGHVS and CDR2 FQNEAQ. Trimming cost V 1 base and J 15 bases, with 16 bases left between them.

The chain has TRBV6-2 or TRBV6-3 and TRBJ2-7, with D possibly being TRBD1 (6 bases). V was cut by 5 bases and J by 4 bases, with 18 bases left in between. CDR3 size: 15 residues. Germline loops: CDR1 MNHEY, CDR2 SVGEGT. Here the CDR3 reads CASSRVDRPPYEQYF. Here the CDR3 DNA reads TGTGCCAGCAGTCGCGTGGACAGACCACCGTACGAGCAGTACTTC.

On this clonotype itself: A much larger clone differs by one base, so this may be a read error. The J gene is TRBJ2-3, the V gene TRBV28, with a weak D call TRBD2 (5 bases). The CDR3 is made up of 11 amino acids. Trimming left V 7 bases short and J 5 bases short, with 7 bases between. Per germline, CDR1 MDHEN and CDR2 SYDVKM. The CDR3 protein is CASIGVDTQYF. The CDR3 DNA follows: TGTGCCAGCATCGGGGTAGATACGCAGTATTTT.

This clonotype has a handful of counts. The chain couples TRBV5-1 to TRBJ1-2; the D gene is possibly TRBD1 (5 bases). Germline assignment: CDR1 SGHRS and CDR2 YFSETQ. Deletions cut 4 bases from V and 3 bases from J, with 10 bases between. CDR3 length: 13 residues. The CDR3 region is CASSRGSDYGYTF. The CDR3, as DNA: TGCGCCAGCAGCAGGGGTAGTGACTATGGCTACACCTTC.

This clonotype was recorded many times. The V gene is TRBV5-6, the J gene TRBJ2-5; D tentatively fits TRBD1 or TRBD2 (5 bases each). This CDR3 has 14 residues. Per germline, CDR1 SGHDT and CDR2 YYEEEE. The V and J ends lost 6 bases and 3 bases respectively, with 15 bases between them. The CDR3 DNA is TGTGCCAGCACCGCTGGGGGTGGGGAAGAGACCCAGTACTTC. It codes for CASTAGGGEETQYF. Full variable domain (rest looked up from reference TRBV5-6 and TRBJ2-5): DAGVTQSPTHLIKTRGQQVTLRCSPKSGHDTVSWYQQALGQGPQFIFQYYEEEERQRGNFPDRFSGHQFPNYSSELNVNALLLGDSALYLCASTAGGGEETQYFGPGTRLLVL.

The gene calls are TRBV2 and TRBJ1-5; no clear D. The CDR3 is made up of 12 amino acids. V was trimmed by 3 bases and J by 8 bases, leaving 8 bases between them. Germline V gene data show CDR1 as SNHLY and CDR2 as FYNNEI. The CDR3 protein is CASSDPLEPQHF. DNA for the CDR3: TGTGCCAGCAGTGATCCTCTCGAGCCCCAGCATTTT.

This clonotype has at least ten counts. The J gene is TRBJ1-1, the V gene TRBV18; D gene unclear. CDR1 is KGHSH, CDR2 LQKENI, per germline. V was pared by 1 base and J by 5 bases, with 11 bases between. This CDR3 region has 14 residues. This CDR3 is CASSPQGRGTEAFF. The CDR3 DNA follows: TGTGCCAGCTCACCACAGGGCCGAGGGACTGAAGCTTTCTTT.